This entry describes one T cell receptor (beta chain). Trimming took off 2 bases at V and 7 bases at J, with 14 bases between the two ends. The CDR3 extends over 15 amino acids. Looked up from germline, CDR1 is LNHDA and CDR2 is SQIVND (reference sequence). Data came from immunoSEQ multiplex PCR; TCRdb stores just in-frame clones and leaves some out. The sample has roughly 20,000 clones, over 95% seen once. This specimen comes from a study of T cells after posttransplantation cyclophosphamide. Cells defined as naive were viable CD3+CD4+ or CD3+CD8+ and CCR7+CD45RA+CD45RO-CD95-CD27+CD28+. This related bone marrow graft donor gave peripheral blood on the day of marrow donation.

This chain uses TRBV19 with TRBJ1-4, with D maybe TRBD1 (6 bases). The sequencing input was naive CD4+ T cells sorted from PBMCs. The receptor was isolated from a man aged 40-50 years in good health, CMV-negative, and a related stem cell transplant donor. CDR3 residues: CASSISSGVGEKLFF. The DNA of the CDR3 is TGTGCCAGTAGTATATCGTCAGGGGTAGGTGAAAAACTGTTTTTT.